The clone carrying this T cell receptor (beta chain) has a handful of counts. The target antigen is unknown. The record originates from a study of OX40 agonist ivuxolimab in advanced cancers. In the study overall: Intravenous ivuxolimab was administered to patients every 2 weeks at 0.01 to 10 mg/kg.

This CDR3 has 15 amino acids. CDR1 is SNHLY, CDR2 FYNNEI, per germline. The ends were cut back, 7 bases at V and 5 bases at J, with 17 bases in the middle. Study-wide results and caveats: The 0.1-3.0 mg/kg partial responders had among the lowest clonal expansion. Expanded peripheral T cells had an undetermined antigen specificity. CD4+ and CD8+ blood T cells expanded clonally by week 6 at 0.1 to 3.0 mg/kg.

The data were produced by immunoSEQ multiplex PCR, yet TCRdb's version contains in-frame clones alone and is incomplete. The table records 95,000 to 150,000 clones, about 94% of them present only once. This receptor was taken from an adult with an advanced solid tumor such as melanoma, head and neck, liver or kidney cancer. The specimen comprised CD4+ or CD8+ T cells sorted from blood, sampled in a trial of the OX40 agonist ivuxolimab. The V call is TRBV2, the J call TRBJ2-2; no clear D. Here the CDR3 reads CASTGLFGPTGELFF. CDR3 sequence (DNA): TGTGCCAGCACCGGCCTATTCGGGCCAACCGGGGAGCTGTTTTTT.